This TCR beta chain was sequenced for a study of CD8+CD57+ T cells in acquired aplastic anemia. Overall study: Yields of DNA that came from sorted CD4+ and CD8+ cells averaged approximately 3.2 ug.

Genomic DNA, the template, was used for profiling of the TCR beta VDJ and CDR3. TCRdb passed the reads through MiXCR, listing each CDR3 protein once. Of 250,000 to 300,000 distinct CDR3 sequences in the sample, 55% to 65% were seen once. This CDR3 is 15 amino acids long. The J segment lost 5 bases and the V segment lost 8 bases, leaving 16 bases of the junction unmatched. Per the germline V gene, CDR1 is DFQATT and CDR2 is SNEGSKA (reference sequence). This clonotype occurred once. The gene calls are TRBV20-1 and TRBJ1-2; 8 bases align to TRBD1. The receptor comes from a human donor with severe aplastic anemia or a healthy control (not recorded which). Material: sorted CD4+, CD8+, or CD8+CD57+ T cells (not recorded which) from PBMCs. CDR3 in DNA: TGCAGTCCCACCGGTTCTCAGGGGGCCAAATATGGCTACACCTTC. Protein sequence: CSPTGSQGAKYGYTF.